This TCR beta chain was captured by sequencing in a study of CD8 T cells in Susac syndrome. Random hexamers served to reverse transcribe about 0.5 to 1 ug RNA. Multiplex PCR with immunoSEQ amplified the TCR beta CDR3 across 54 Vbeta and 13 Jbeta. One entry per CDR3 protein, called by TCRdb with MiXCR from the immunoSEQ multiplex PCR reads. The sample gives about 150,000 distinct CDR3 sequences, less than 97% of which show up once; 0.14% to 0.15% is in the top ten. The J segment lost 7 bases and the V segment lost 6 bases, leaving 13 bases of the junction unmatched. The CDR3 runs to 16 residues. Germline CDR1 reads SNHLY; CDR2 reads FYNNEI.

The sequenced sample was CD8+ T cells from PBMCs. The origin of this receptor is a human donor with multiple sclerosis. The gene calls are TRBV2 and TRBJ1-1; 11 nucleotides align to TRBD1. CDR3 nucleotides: TGTGCCAGCAGAGCTGGAGGGACAGGGGGAACTGATGAAGCTTTCTTT. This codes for CASRAGGTGGTDEAFF.